This record covers a single T cell receptor beta chain. Its antigen is still unknown. Assay used: immunoSEQ multiplex PCR; TCRdb lists only in-frame clones, some missing. The sample shows tens of thousands of clones, roughly 86% of them seen only once. The data were taken from a study of T cells in localized non-small cell lung cancer. Trimming removed 3 bases from V and 2 bases from J, with 7 bases in between. The CDR3 totals 14 residues. Germline assignment: CDR1 KGHSH and CDR2 LQKENI. General observations from the study: Analysis by sequencing included only one tumor region, so heterogeneity remains possible. Uninvolved adjacent lung had higher T cell clonality than tumor and all other tissues. Turning up in adjacent lung were a median approximately 60 of the top 100 tumor clones. Elevated circulating T cell density in blood was associated with longer overall survival.

This sequence was found in a man aged 35-75 years with stage I squamous cell lung carcinoma. V gene TRBV18 combines with J gene TRBJ2-2; the D is unclear. This specimen was peripheral blood, taken before any cancer treatment. The DNA for the CDR3 is TGTGCCAGCTCACCGCAAGAAAACACCGGGGAGCTGTTTTTT. Protein: CASSPQENTGELFF.